Each of the 15 T cell receptor beta chains below was sequenced from the same sample in a study of blood T cell repertoires in COVID-19. The protocol was immunoSEQ multiplex PCR, while the TCRdb copy is restricted to in-frame clones and leaves out a portion. The sample shows roughly 270,000 clones, roughly 90% of them seen only once. Sample: peripheral blood. These receptors originate from a man between 18 and 29 years old with active or convalescent COVID-19.

The DNA of the CDR3 is TGTGCCAGCAGCTTAGTTCCCCGACAGGTTCCTAACACTGAAGCTTTCTTT. Translating gives CASSLVPRQVPNTEAFF. The gene calls are TRBV11-2 and TRBJ1-1, with a weak D call TRBD1 (6 bases). V lost 1 base, J lost 2 bases, and 17 bases lay in between. From germline, CDR1 is SGHAT and CDR2 FQNNGV. The CDR3 covers 17 residues.

This chain joins TRBV27 and TRBJ1-5; D unresolved. Germline CDR1 and CDR2: MNHEY and SMNVEV (reference sequence). V dropped 0 bases and J dropped 6 bases, with 9 bases sitting between them. The CDR3 is 14 residues long. CDR3 DNA sequence: TGTGCCAGCAGTTTATCCCAGGCAAGTCAGCCCCAGCATTTT. It is translated as CASSLSQASQPQHF.

Regarding this clone: One junction end disagrees with the germline gene, perhaps due to a read error. This chain connects TRBV9 to TRBJ1-1, with a tentative D call TRBD1 (5 bases). This CDR3 has 14 amino acids. Germline loops: CDR1 SGDLS, CDR2 YYNGEE. CDR3 region: CASSGHGPNTEAFF. The DNA of the CDR3 is TGTGCAAGCAGCGGACACGGCCCGAACACTGAAGCTTTCTTT.

The rearrangement uses TRBV5-5 and TRBJ1-5; D is possibly TRBD1 (5 bases). The germline V gene encodes CDR1 SGHKS and CDR2 YYEKEE (reference sequence). This CDR3 contains 15 residues. Trimming shortened V by 5 bases and J by 0 bases, and 12 bases separated the two germline ends. CDR3 protein: CASSPGGTSNQPQHF. For the CDR3, the DNA is TGTGCCAGCAGTCCGGGGGGTACTAGCAATCAGCCCCAGCATTTT.

This clone was detected only once. The CDR3 DNA reads as TGCGCCAGCAGCTTCACCGGGCCCGGGGACTATGGCTACACCTTC. Its protein is CASSFTGPGDYGYTF. The rearrangement joins TRBV5-1 to TRBJ1-2; D uncertain. V was trimmed by 2 bases and J by 3 bases, leaving 14 bases between them. Germline CDR1 and CDR2: SGHRS and YFSETQ. There are 15 residues in the CDR3.

This clone has just a few counts. The rearrangement uses TRBV29-1 and TRBJ1-2; D possibly corresponds to TRBD1 (6 bases). Between the trimmed V and J ends, which lost 7 bases and 0 bases, there was a span of 12 bases. CDR1 and CDR2 (germline): SQVTM, ANQGSEA. The CDR3 spans 13 residues. Written as DNA, the CDR3 is TGCAGCGCTAGTCCAGGGGCTAACTATGGCTACACCTTC. Residues: CSASPGANYGYTF.

The chain combines TRBV7-9 with TRBJ1-1, with 8 positions matching TRBD1. V lost 5 bases and J lost 8; bases outside the gene matches: 7. CDR3 length: 13 amino acids. From germline, CDR1 is SEHNR and CDR2 FQNEAQ (reference sequence). The CDR3 DNA reads TGTGCCAGCAGCCGACCAAACAGGGGGGAAGCTTTCTTT. Translation gives CASSRPNRGEAFF.

This clone appeared once. V and J are TRBV5-6 and TRBJ1-2, with 9 bases identical to TRBD1. Germline CDR1 and CDR2: SGHDT and YYEEEE. CDR3 length: 14 residues. J gave up 4 bases and V 7 bases, and 8 bases lay outside the gene matches. CDR3 bases: TGTGCCAGCTCCCCGGGACAGGGTGTCTATGGCTACACCTTC. Encoded protein: CASSPGQGVYGYTF.

This chain connects TRBV2 to TRBJ2-7, with D perhaps matching TRBD2 (6 bases). The germline V gene encodes CDR1 SNHLY and CDR2 FYNNEI. The CDR3 is made up of 13 amino acids. Trimming stripped 8 bases from V and 0 bases from J, with 11 bases between. The CDR3 bases are TGTGCCAGCGCCCGGGACTTCTCCTACGAGCAGTACTTC. This translates into CASARDFSYEQYF.

CDR3 in amino acids: CASSVAERYEQYF. Here the CDR3 DNA reads TGTGCCAGCAGCGTAGCAGAACGTTACGAGCAGTACTTC. The chain carries TRBV9 and TRBJ2-7; no reliable D call. The CDR3 runs 13 residues. V lost 0 bases, J lost 4 bases, and 8 bases lay in between. Germline loops: CDR1 SGDLS, CDR2 YYNGEE.

This sequence joins TRBV5-6 and TRBJ2-5; perhaps TRBD1 as D (5 bases). Trimming cost V 4 bases and J 4 bases, with 11 bases left between them. CDR3 size: 13 residues. CDR1 and CDR2 from the germline V gene are SGHDT and YYEEEE. CDR3 residues: CASSLRGPETQYF. For the CDR3, the DNA is TGTGCCAGCAGCCTAAGGGGTCCAGAGACCCAGTACTTC.

This clone was seen many times. The same CDR3 can be traced to other DNA sequences in this sample. The chain uses TRBV6-1 and TRBJ1-2, with unresolved D. There are 13 residues in the CDR3. Germline loops: CDR1 MNHNS, CDR2 SASEGT. With 0 bases removed from V and 2 bases from J, the gap between germline ends came to 4 bases. For the CDR3, the DNA is TGTGCCAGCAGTGAAGCCGGGAACTATGGCTACACCTTC. Its protein is CASSEAGNYGYTF.

This clone was observed a handful of times. The chain carries TRBV6-4 and TRBJ2-3; 8 positions agree with TRBD2. This CDR3 comprises 15 residues. With 6 bases clipped from V and 2 bases from J, the junction kept 7 bases outside the gene matches. Germline assignment: CDR1 MRHNA and CDR2 SNTAGT. Here the CDR3 DNA reads TGTGCCAGCAGCCAGCGGGGGACTAACACAGATACGCAGTATTTT. Its translation is CASSQRGTNTDTQYF.

The J gene is TRBJ1-1, the V gene TRBV7-2; TRBD1 agrees at 7 bases. CDR3 length: 13 amino acids. V shed 3 bases and J 4 bases; nucleotides not matched to a gene: 2. Per germline, CDR1 SGHTA and CDR2 FQGNSA. CDR3 sequence (DNA): TGTGCCAGCAGCTTCCAGGGGGGCACTGAAGCTTTCTTT. Amino acids: CASSFQGGTEAFF.

The rearrangement uses TRBV12-3 or TRBV12-4 and TRBJ1-1; D remains unclear. There are 13 residues in the CDR3. The V end was cut by 3 bases, the J end by 1 base, with 6 bases between. For the CDR3, the DNA is TGTGCCAGCAGTTTCGAACAGAACACTGAAGCTTTCTTT. Amino acid sequence: CASSFEQNTEAFF.